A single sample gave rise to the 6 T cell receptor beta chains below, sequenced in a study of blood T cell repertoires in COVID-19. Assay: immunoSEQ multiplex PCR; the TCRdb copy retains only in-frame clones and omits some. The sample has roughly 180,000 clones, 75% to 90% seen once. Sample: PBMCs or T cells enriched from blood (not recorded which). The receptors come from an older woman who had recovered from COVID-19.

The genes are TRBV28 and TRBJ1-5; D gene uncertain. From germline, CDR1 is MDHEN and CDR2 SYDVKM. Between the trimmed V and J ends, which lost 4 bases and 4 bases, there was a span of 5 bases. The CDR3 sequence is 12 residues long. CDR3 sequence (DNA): TGTGCCAGCAGTTACACAAATCAGCCCCAGCATTTT. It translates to CASSYTNQPQHF.

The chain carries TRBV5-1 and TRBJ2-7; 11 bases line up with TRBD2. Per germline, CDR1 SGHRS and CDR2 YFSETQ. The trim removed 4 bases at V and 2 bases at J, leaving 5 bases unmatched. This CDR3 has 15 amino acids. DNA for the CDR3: TGCGCCAGCAGCCAAACTAGCGGGAGTACCTACGAGCAGTACTTC. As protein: CASSQTSGSTYEQYF. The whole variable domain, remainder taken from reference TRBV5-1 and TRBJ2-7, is KAGVTQTPRYLIKTRGQQVTLSCSPISGHRSVSWYQQTPGQGLQFLFEYFSETQRNKGNFPGRFSGRQFSNSRSEMNVSTLELGDSALYLCASSQTSGSTYEQYFGPGTRLTVT.

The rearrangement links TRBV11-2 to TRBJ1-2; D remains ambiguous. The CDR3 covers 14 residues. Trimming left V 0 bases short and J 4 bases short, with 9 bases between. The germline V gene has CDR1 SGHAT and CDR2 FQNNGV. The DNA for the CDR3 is TGTGCCAGCAGCTTAGACCTCAGGCTCTATGGCTACACCTTC. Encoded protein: CASSLDLRLYGYTF.

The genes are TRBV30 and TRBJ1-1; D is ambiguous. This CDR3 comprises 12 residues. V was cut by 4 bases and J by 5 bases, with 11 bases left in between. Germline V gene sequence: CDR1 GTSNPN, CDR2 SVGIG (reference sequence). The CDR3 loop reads CAWTLLRTEAFF. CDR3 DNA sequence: TGTGCCTGGACCTTACTAAGGACTGAAGCTTTCTTT.

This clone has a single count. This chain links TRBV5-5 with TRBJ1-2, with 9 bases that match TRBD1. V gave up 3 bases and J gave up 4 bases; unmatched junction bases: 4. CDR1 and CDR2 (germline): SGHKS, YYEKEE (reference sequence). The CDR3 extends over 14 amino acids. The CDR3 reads CASSSGQGSYGYTF. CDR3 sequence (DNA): TGTGCCAGCAGCTCGGGACAGGGATCCTATGGCTACACCTTC.

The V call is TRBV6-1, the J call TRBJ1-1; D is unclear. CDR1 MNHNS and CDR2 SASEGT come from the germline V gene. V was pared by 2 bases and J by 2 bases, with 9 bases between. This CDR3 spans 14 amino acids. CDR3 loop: CASSENNKNTEAFF. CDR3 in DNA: TGTGCCAGCAGTGAAAATAATAAAAACACTGAAGCTTTCTTT.